This T cell receptor (beta chain) is from a study of memory CD4+ T cells and cytomegalovirus serostatus. Study-wide context: This sample comes from healthy Belgian adults, roughly 9 CMV seropositive, roughly 22 seronegative. Findings of the study overall: Each of around 69 CMV-associated TCRbeta sequences occurred in one to five individuals.

Assay used: immunoSEQ multiplex PCR; TCRdb lists only in-frame clones, some missing. The sample records about 50,000 clones, roughly 78% being singletons. The sort gate was single viable CD3+CD4+CD8-CD45RO+ cells for memory CD4+ T cells. From germline, CDR1 is MDHEN and CDR2 SYDVKM. This CDR3 comprises 15 residues. Trimming took 5 bases from V and 3 from J, leaving 14 bases between them. With respect to this clone: Its antigen is still unknown.

This receptor was identified in an adult in good health and CMV-seronegative. The source material was memory CD4+ T cells from blood. V and J are TRBV28 and TRBJ1-5; perhaps TRBD1 as D (6 bases). CDR3: CASSTGQRNNQPQHF. The CDR3 DNA is TGTGCCAGCAGTACCGGACAGCGCAACAATCAGCCCCAGCATTTT.